The source of this T cell receptor beta chain is a study of blood T cell repertoires in COVID-19. CDR3 length equals 15 residues. Germline assignment: CDR1 SNHLY and CDR2 FYNNEI. Deletions cut 6 bases from V and 6 bases from J, with 17 bases between. In the original analysis: Reference gene primer amplification gave nucleated cell count estimates. Generated by immunoSEQ multiplex PCR, the TCRdb table keeps only in-frame clones and is missing some. V, J and clone size reflect that table, while D and trimming were determined from the DNA. Of around 140,000 clones in the sample, roughly 80% are singletons; the top ten hold 3.5%.

The sample taken for sequencing was peripheral blood. This clonotype originated in a man aged 65-85 years who had recovered from COVID-19. The chain combines TRBV2 with TRBJ1-4, with a tentative D call TRBD1 (5 bases). The CDR3 reads CASSPIGGDHEKLFF. CDR3 nucleotides: TGTGCCAGCAGCCCAATCGGGGGGGATCATGAAAAACTGTTTTTT.